The 18 T cell receptor beta chains presented below share a single source sample, sequenced in a study of cytomegalovirus exposure and HLA in healthy donors. This PCR relied on a set of 60 Vbeta primers and 13 Jbeta primers. Only in-frame clones appear in the TCRdb table, and some are missing; sequencing was by immunoSEQ multiplex PCR. This table has 95,000 to 100,000 clones, more than 80% appearing once. The sample comprised PBMCs. The receptors originated from a man under 40 in good health and CMV-seronegative.

The table lists this clone with a count of one. The rearrangement uses TRBV29-1 and TRBJ1-5; 8 positions match TRBD1. V shed 5 bases and J 3 bases; nucleotides not matched to a gene: 3. Germline CDR1 SQVTM, CDR2 ANQGSEA. The CDR3 is made up of 13 amino acids. The DNA for the CDR3 is TGCAGCGTTCAGGACAGGGTCAATCAGCCCCAGCATTTT. Its translation: CSVQDRVNQPQHF.

This clone was seen more than once but under ten times. The J gene is TRBJ1-3, the V gene TRBV5-5; the D is unclear. The CDR3 spans 14 residues. Trimming removed 4 bases from V and 2 bases from J, with 10 bases in between. Germline V gene lookup returns CDR1 SGHKS and CDR2 YYEKEE (reference sequence). CDR3 in DNA: TGTGCCAGCAGCCTACAGAGAACTGGAAACACCATATATTTT. Its translation: CASSLQRTGNTIYF.

This chain joins TRBV15 and TRBJ2-7, with no clear D. V lost 0 bases, J lost 3 bases, and 9 bases lay in between. The CDR3 is 14 residues long. From germline, CDR1 is LNHNV and CDR2 YYDKDF (reference sequence). The chain's CDR3 is CATSRDSGGYEQYF. Written as DNA, the CDR3 is TGTGCCACCAGCAGAGATTCGGGTGGCTACGAGCAGTACTTC. The whole variable domain, filled in from reference TRBV15 and TRBJ2-7, reads DAMVIQNPRYQVTQFGKPVTLSCSQTLNHNVMYWYQQKSSQAPKLLFHYYDKDFNNEADTPDNFQSRRPNTSFCFLDIRSPGLGDTAMYLCATSRDSGGYEQYFGPGTRLTVT.

The chain has TRBV6-1 and TRBJ2-1; 10 bases are a match to TRBD2. This CDR3 has 17 residues. With V trimmed by 2 bases and J by 4 bases, 8 bases remained unmatched. Germline-derived CDR1 and CDR2 are MNHNS and SASEGT. The chain's CDR3 is CASSEPRLAGLYNEQFF. The CDR3 DNA sequence: TGTGCCAGCAGTGAACCGAGACTAGCGGGCCTATACAATGAGCAGTTCTTC.

The chain couples TRBV7-9 to TRBJ2-1, with 7 positions matching TRBD1. The CDR3 covers 16 residues. Germline V CDR1 and CDR2: SEHNR, FQNEAQ (reference sequence). Trimming removed 5 bases from V and 0 bases from J; junction bases left unmatched: 7. CDR3 bases: TGTGCCAGCAGCGACCCGACAGGGAGCTCCTACAATGAGCAGTTCTTC. It encodes CASSDPTGSSYNEQFF.

The chain links TRBV25-1 to TRBJ2-3; 7 positions agree with TRBD2. Germline V gives CDR1 MGHDK, CDR2 SYGVNS. V was pared by 3 bases and J by 4 bases, with 1 base of the junction left unmatched. This CDR3 comprises 13 residues. CDR3 loop: CASSEAGADTQYF. The CDR3 DNA sequence: TGTGCCAGCAGTGAGGCGGGGGCAGATACGCAGTATTTT.

This chain connects TRBV6-4 to TRBJ2-3; D remains ambiguous. V lost 0 bases and J lost 0, with 7 bases in between. Germline V gives CDR1 MRHNA, CDR2 SNTAGT. The CDR3 is 15 amino acids. The CDR3 DNA sequence: TGTGCCAGCAGTGACTCGGCTAGAAGCACAGATACGCAGTATTTT. The encoded protein is CASSDSARSTDTQYF.

The chain combines TRBV5-1 with TRBJ2-2; 7 positions match TRBD2. Trimming took 2 bases from V and 5 from J; bases not matched to a gene: 3. The V gene's germline CDR1 is SGHRS and CDR2 YFSETQ. CDR3 length: 14 amino acids. CDR3 region: CASSLPGGTGELFF. In nucleotides, the CDR3 is TGCGCCAGCAGCTTACCGGGAGGAACCGGGGAGCTGTTTTTT.

The chain is built from TRBV4-2 and TRBJ2-5, with 10 bases matching TRBD1. The germline V gene encodes CDR1 LGHNA and CDR2 YNFKEQ. The CDR3 length is 18 residues. The V gene end was trimmed by 0 bases and the J gene end by 1 base; junction bases not matched to a gene: 8. Here the CDR3 reads CASSQEGGTGDLQETQYF. The CDR3 nucleotides are TGTGCCAGCAGCCAAGAAGGTGGGACAGGGGACCTCCAAGAGACCCAGTACTTC.

The chain uses TRBV5-1 and TRBJ2-3; D remains ambiguous. The CDR3 has 14 residues. The ends were cut back, 6 bases at V and 2 bases at J, with 13 bases in the middle. Germline V gene lookup returns CDR1 SGHRS and CDR2 YFSETQ. CDR3 DNA: TGCGCCAGCACCGCGGCTAGGAACACAGATACGCAGTATTTT. It codes for CASTAARNTDTQYF.

The V call is TRBV30, the J call TRBJ1-2, with D possibly TRBD1 on 6 matching bases. Trimming stripped 1 base from V and 5 bases from J, with 14 bases between. The CDR3 has 14 amino acids. Per the germline V gene, CDR1 is GTSNPN and CDR2 is SVGIG (reference sequence). The CDR3 region is CAWSDGTRSYGYTF. As DNA, the CDR3 is TGTGCCTGGAGTGACGGGACACGATCTTATGGCTACACCTTC.

The rearrangement joins TRBV7-9 to TRBJ2-5; 13 positions match TRBD2. CDR3 length: 19 residues. With 2 bases clipped from V and 5 bases from J, the junction kept 14 bases outside the gene matches. Per germline, CDR1 SEHNR and CDR2 FQNEAQ (reference sequence). As DNA, the CDR3 is TGTGCCAGCAGCTTAAACGGAGAGACTAGCGGGGGGTTGGGGGAGACCCAGTACTTC. The encoded protein is CASSLNGETSGGLGETQYF.

The rearrangement uses TRBV5-1 and TRBJ2-1, with 7 bases identical to TRBD2. Trimming at V came to 3 bases and at J to 2 bases, leaving 2 bases not matched to a gene. This CDR3 comprises 14 residues. CDR1 is SGHRS, CDR2 YFSETQ, per germline. The CDR3 is CASSYGRTYNEQFF. Written as DNA, the CDR3 is TGCGCCAGCAGCTACGGGAGGACCTACAATGAGCAGTTCTTC.

The genes are TRBV27 and TRBJ2-7; 11 bases are shared with TRBD1. The CDR3 covers 13 residues. Per the germline V gene, CDR1 is MNHEY and CDR2 is SMNVEV (reference sequence). V trimming: 6 bases; J trimming: 6 bases; junction bases outside the gene matches: 4. This chain's CDR3 is CASSPGTGGEQYF. CDR3 bases: TGTGCCAGCAGCCCCGGGACAGGGGGCGAGCAGTACTTC.

The chain employs TRBV13 and TRBJ1-1; 8 nucleotides align to TRBD1. V shed 7 bases, J shed 5 bases, and the junction held 9 bases outside the gene matches. The germline gives CDR1 PRHDT, CDR2 FYEKMQ (reference sequence). The CDR3 consists of 14 residues. CDR3 region: CASTAGQGGTEAFF. CDR3 DNA sequence: TGTGCCAGCACCGCCGGACAGGGAGGAACTGAAGCTTTCTTT.

This clone has more than one count but fewer than ten. V gene TRBV5-6 combines with J gene TRBJ2-5, with TRBD2 identical over 7 bases. The CDR3 has 15 residues. The germline gives CDR1 SGHDT, CDR2 YYEEEE. Losses at the gene ends were 0 bases for V and 2 bases for J; bases not matched to a gene: 4. As DNA, the CDR3 is TGTGCCAGCAGCTTGGGTGGGGGAGGGCAAGAGACCCAGTACTTC. This sequence encodes CASSLGGGGQETQYF.

The chain links TRBV29-1 to TRBJ2-7; TRBD2 agrees at 8 bases. This CDR3 spans 15 amino acids. The germline gives CDR1 SQVTM, CDR2 ANQGSEA. V was pared by 4 bases and J by 3 bases, with 11 bases of the junction left unmatched. CDR3 sequence reads: CSVGDLAGGSYEQYF. The CDR3 nucleotides read TGCAGCGTTGGTGATTTGGCGGGAGGCAGCTACGAGCAGTACTTC.

The V gene is TRBV18, the J gene TRBJ1-1; tentative D call: TRBD1 (5 bases). The V end was cut by 2 bases, the J end by 4 bases, with 8 bases between. CDR1 is KGHSH, CDR2 LQKENI, per germline. The CDR3 covers 13 residues. CDR3 nucleotides: TGTGCCAGCTCACCAGGCAGGGTCACTGAAGCTTTCTTT. It encodes CASSPGRVTEAFF. Full variable domain (outside the CDR3, taken from reference TRBV18 and TRBJ1-1): NAGVMQNPRHLVRRRGQEARLRCSPMKGHSHVYWYRQLPEEGLKFMVYLQKENIIDESGMPKERFSAEFPKEGPSILRIQQVVRGDSAAYFCASSPGRVTEAFFGQGTRLTVV.